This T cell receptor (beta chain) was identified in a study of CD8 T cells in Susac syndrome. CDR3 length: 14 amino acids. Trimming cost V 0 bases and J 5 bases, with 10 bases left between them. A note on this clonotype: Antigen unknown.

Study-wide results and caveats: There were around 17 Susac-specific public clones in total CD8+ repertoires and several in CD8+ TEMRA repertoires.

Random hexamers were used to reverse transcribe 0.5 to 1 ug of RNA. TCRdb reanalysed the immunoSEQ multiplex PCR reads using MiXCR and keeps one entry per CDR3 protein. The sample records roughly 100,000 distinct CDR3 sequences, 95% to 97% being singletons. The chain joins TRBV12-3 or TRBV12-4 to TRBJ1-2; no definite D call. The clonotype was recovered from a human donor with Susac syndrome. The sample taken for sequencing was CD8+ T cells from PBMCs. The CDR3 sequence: CASSLAGRRYGYTF. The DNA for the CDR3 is TGTGCCAGCAGTTTAGCTGGGCGCCGGTATGGCTACACCTTC.